The 27 T cell receptor beta chains below were found in one sample sequenced in a study of blood T cells in healthy people across ages. A second roughly 6 to 11 cycle PCR used barcoded and J-beta primers. One entry per CDR3 protein, called by TCRdb with MiXCR from the 5' RACE reads. The data show 1,800,000 or so distinct CDR3 sequences, roughly two fifths seen once. Sequences were obtained from blood. The receptors come from a human donor in good health.

The rearrangement joins TRBV5-1 to TRBJ2-7, with a weak D call TRBD2 (5 bases). With 0 bases removed from V and 7 bases from J, the gap between germline ends came to 17 bases. CDR3 length equals 15 residues. Looked up from germline, CDR1 is SGHRS and CDR2 is YFSETQ. The CDR3 spells CASSLAVGSLKEQYF. The CDR3 nucleotides are TGCGCCAGCAGCTTGGCCGTGGGGAGCCTTAAGGAGCAGTACTTC.

V usage is TRBV28 and J usage is TRBJ2-7, with TRBD2 matching 8 bases. Germline assignment: CDR1 MDHEN and CDR2 SYDVKM. V lost 1 base and J lost 5; bases outside the gene matches: 13. The CDR3 spans 17 residues. In DNA form, the CDR3 reads TGTGCCAGCAGTTTATTAGGTGGCGGGGGGCCTTCCGACGAGCAGTACTTC. It yields the protein CASSLLGGGGPSDEQYF.

This clonotype showed up just a few times. V and J are TRBV11-2 and TRBJ2-1, with a weak D call TRBD2 (5 bases). From germline, CDR1 is SGHAT and CDR2 FQNNGV. V lost 2 bases to trimming and J lost 8 bases, with 10 bases between them. The CDR3 consists of 13 residues. The CDR3 DNA is TGTGCCAGCAGCTTACCGGGATCCGATGAGCAGTTCTTC. Its protein product is CASSLPGSDEQFF.

The gene calls are TRBV7-2 and TRBJ1-2; D gene unclear. The CDR3 length is 13 residues. Germline V gene lookup returns CDR1 SGHTA and CDR2 FQGNSA. Trimming removed 6 bases from V and 8 bases from J, with 16 bases in between. The CDR3 protein is CASRNPPGWGYTF. Written as DNA, the CDR3 is TGTGCCAGCAGGAACCCGCCGGGGTGGGGCTACACCTTC.

In DNA form, the CDR3 reads TGCAGCGTCGGTGGGACTAGCGGGGGGGCTTCTGGCCCTAGCACAGATACGCAGTATTTT. Translated: CSVGGTSGGASGPSTDTQYF. J is TRBJ2-3 and V is TRBV29-1, with TRBD2 matching over 16 bases. Germline CDR1 reads SQVTM; CDR2 reads ANQGSEA. V shed 6 bases, J shed 0 bases, and the junction held 15 bases outside the gene matches. The CDR3 consists of 20 residues.

The genes are TRBV11-2 and TRBJ1-4; TRBD1 aligns across 8 bases. Per the germline V gene, CDR1 is SGHAT and CDR2 is FQNNGV. This CDR3 region has 17 residues. The ends lost 5 bases at V and 8 bases at J; junction bases unmatched: 16. CDR3: CASSPRGLGQVDEKLFF. The DNA for the CDR3 is TGTGCCAGCAGCCCCCGCGGATTGGGACAGGTGGACGAAAAACTGTTTTTT.

This chain joins TRBV20-1 and TRBJ2-5; possible D gene TRBD2, 7 bases. Trimming removed 2 bases from V and 11 bases from J, with 24 bases in between. Germline assignment: CDR1 DFQATT and CDR2 SNEGSKA (reference sequence). The CDR3 loop spans 15 amino acids. The CDR3 loop reads CSARSAGAGYGEQYF. CDR3 nucleotides: TGCAGTGCTAGATCTGCGGGGGCCGGCTATGGGGAGCAGTACTTC.

This chain connects TRBV4-3 to TRBJ2-4, with a possible D match to TRBD1 (5 bases). V was cut by 1 base and J by 10 bases, with 11 bases left in between. The germline CDR1 and CDR2 sequences are LGHNA and YSLEER. The length of the CDR3 is 13 residues. The CDR3 region has the DNA TGCGCCAGCAGCCAAGGGATTAGGGGTATTCAGTACTTC. This sequence encodes CASSQGIRGIQYF.

DNA of the CDR3: TGTGCCAGCAGTGAAGCAGGAACCGAACAGGGGCTCACCTTC. As protein: CASSEAGTEQGLTF. The chain carries TRBV6-1 and TRBJ1-2; 7 bases are a match to TRBD1. The CDR3 length is 14 residues. The germline CDR1 and CDR2 sequences are MNHNS and SASEGT. Trimming took 0 bases from V and 13 from J; bases not matched to a gene: 11.

This rearrangement joins TRBV6-5 to TRBJ2-1, with 7 bases identical to TRBD1. The germline CDR1 and CDR2 sequences are MNHEY and SVGAGI. V lost 5 bases and J lost 7; bases outside the gene matches: 11. The CDR3 sequence is 15 residues long. The chain's CDR3 is CASSKLTGIGNEQFF. DNA of the CDR3: TGTGCCAGCAGTAAGCTGACAGGGATTGGGAATGAGCAGTTCTTC.

To note about this clonotype: A junction boundary mismatches the germline segment, possibly from a read error. V and J are TRBV6-5 and TRBJ2-1; D possibly corresponds to TRBD1 (5 bases). Germline assignment: CDR1 MNHEY and CDR2 SVGAGI. The CDR3 length is 18 residues. The CDR3 reads CASSYSIYAKQLDNERFF. The CDR3 DNA reads as TGTGCCAGCAGTTACTCGATTTACGCGAAGCAATTGGACAATGAGCGGTTCTTC.

The chain's CDR3 is CASSPEGFRGARQYF. The DNA for the CDR3 is TGTGCCAGCTCACCAGAGGGCTTCAGGGGGGCACGGCAGTACTTC. The chain employs TRBV18 and TRBJ2-7; D may be TRBD1 (7 bases). Per the germline V gene, CDR1 is KGHSH and CDR2 is LQKENI. The CDR3 consists of 15 residues. V was trimmed by 2 bases and J by 9 bases, leaving 20 bases between them.

J is TRBJ1-1 and V is TRBV10-3, with D possibly TRBD1 on 5 matching bases. Germline CDR1 is ENHRY and CDR2 is SYGVKD. Trimming stripped 0 bases from V and 10 bases from J, with 18 bases between. The CDR3 is 15 amino acids. The DNA for the CDR3 is TGTGCCATCAGTGAGTCGACTAAAAGGGACCAACTAGCTTTCTTT. This sequence encodes CAISESTKRDQLAFF.

V gene TRBV18 combines with J gene TRBJ2-3; D ambiguous. Trimming shortened V by 2 bases and J by 1 base, and 10 bases separated the two germline ends. The CDR3 consists of 15 residues. The germline CDR1 and CDR2 sequences are KGHSH and LQKENI. As DNA, the CDR3 is TGTGCCAGCTCACCAACCGAAGGCCGCACAGATACGCAGTATTTT. Translating gives CASSPTEGRTDTQYF.

This clonotype was detected a few times. The V and J genes are TRBV6-5 and TRBJ1-1, with a possible D match to TRBD1 (5 bases). The V gene's germline CDR1 is MNHEY and CDR2 SVGAGI. The CDR3 is made up of 14 amino acids. V was shortened by 4 bases and J by 10 bases, with 19 bases between the two germline ends. This CDR3 reads CASSSPPGGSIAFF. In nucleotides, the CDR3 is TGTGCCAGCAGTTCCCCTCCGGGGGGATCCATAGCTTTCTTT.

The chain joins TRBV7-2 to TRBJ2-7; 7 nucleotides match TRBD2. The length of the CDR3 is 16 residues. J gave up 0 bases and V 3 bases, and 8 bases lay outside the gene matches. Germline V gene sequence: CDR1 SGHTA, CDR2 FQGNSA. The CDR3 region is CASSLPPGTNSYEQYF. As DNA, the CDR3 is TGTGCCAGCAGCTTGCCCCCCGGGACTAACTCCTACGAGCAGTACTTC.

J is TRBJ2-3 and V is TRBV15, with TRBD1 matching 9 bases. After removal of 4 bases from V and 2 bases from J, the junction contained 10 bases not matched to a gene. The CDR3 runs 17 residues. The V gene's germline CDR1 is LNHNV and CDR2 YYDKDF (reference sequence). CDR3 sequence (DNA): TGTGCCACCAGCAAGCTCCGGACAGGGGCCACCACAGATACGCAGTATTTT. Its protein is CATSKLRTGATTDTQYF.

The genes are TRBV7-2 and TRBJ1-2; D perhaps matches TRBD1 (6 bases). Germline V gives CDR1 SGHTA, CDR2 FQGNSA. CDR3 size: 14 residues. V lost 4 bases to trimming and J lost 5 bases, with 14 bases between them. The CDR3 nucleotides read TGTGCCAGCAGCTCTGCTGTAGGACAGTATGGCTACACCTTC. Its translation is CASSSAVGQYGYTF.

This chain uses TRBV11-2 with TRBJ2-1; TRBD2 agrees at 7 bases. Trimming cost V 11 bases and J 9 bases; bases outside gene matches: 13. Germline values: CDR1 SGHAT, CDR2 FQNNGV. The CDR3 loop spans 13 amino acids. CDR3 sequence reads: CAGAGRGSGEQFF. The CDR3 coding sequence is TGTGCCGGCGCGGGGCGGGGGAGCGGTGAGCAGTTCTTC.

This chain joins TRBV28 and TRBJ1-2, with D possibly being TRBD1 (5 bases). Germline V gives CDR1 MDHEN, CDR2 SYDVKM. Trimming removed 7 bases from V and 4 bases from J, with 13 bases in between. This CDR3 has 13 amino acids. This chain's CDR3 is CASTPPGIYGYTF. The CDR3 region has the DNA TGTGCCAGCACCCCGCCAGGGATCTATGGCTACACCTTC.

This clonotype was seen a handful of times. This chain uses TRBV27 with TRBJ2-3; TRBD2 matches 9 bases. J lost 4 bases, V lost 4 bases, and 9 bases had no gene match. CDR3 length equals 16 residues. Germline CDR1 reads MNHEY; CDR2 reads SMNVEV (reference sequence). CDR3 region: CASSWSSGEVADTQYF. CDR3 sequence (DNA): TGTGCCAGCAGTTGGTCTAGCGGGGAGGTTGCAGATACGCAGTATTTT.

This chain joins TRBV18 and TRBJ2-4, with D perhaps matching TRBD2 (6 bases). This CDR3 has 16 amino acids. Germline loops: CDR1 KGHSH, CDR2 LQKENI. V gave up 6 bases and J gave up 4 bases, with 19 bases separating them. CDR3 amino acids: CASSGVTSSSKNIQYF. The CDR3 DNA is TGTGCCAGCTCGGGGGTCACTAGCTCCTCTAAAAACATTCAGTACTTC.

Concerning this clonotype itself: An end of the junction differs from the germline gene, which may be a read error. CDR3 loop: CVSSYRGEGETQYF. DNA for the CDR3: TGTGTCAGCAGCTACCGCGGGGAGGGGGAGACCCAGTACTTC. The V and J genes are TRBV7-2 and TRBJ2-4; 7 bases line up with TRBD2. The J call is in doubt because the DNA end fits TRBJ2-5 better. The CDR3 has 14 residues. The germline V gene encodes CDR1 SGHTA and CDR2 FQGNSA.

The V call is TRBV3-1, the J call TRBJ1-1, with D maybe TRBD1 (6 bases). This CDR3 spans 13 amino acids. The germline V gene encodes CDR1 LGHDT and CDR2 YNNKEL (reference sequence). V dropped 0 bases and J dropped 11 bases, with 13 bases sitting between them. CDR3 DNA: TGTGCCAGCAGCCAAGATTGGGGGGCTGGGGCTTTCTTT. It codes for CASSQDWGAGAFF.

This clonotype has only a few counts. This chain uses TRBV12-3 or TRBV12-4 with TRBJ1-2, with a possible D match to TRBD1 (6 bases). V was trimmed by 5 bases and J by 8 bases, leaving 18 bases between them. CDR3 length: 14 residues. The chain's CDR3 is CASSTHRTAYGYTF. The CDR3 DNA reads TGTGCCAGCAGTACCCACCGGACAGCGTACGGCTACACCTTC.

The CDR3 nucleotides are TGCGCCAGCAGCTTGGGACAGGGTCCTGAGGAGCAGTACTTC. Residues: CASSLGQGPEEQYF. The V gene is TRBV5-1, the J gene TRBJ2-7; 7 nucleotides match TRBD1. The germline V gene has CDR1 SGHRS and CDR2 YFSETQ. The CDR3 loop spans 14 amino acids. Trimming took 0 bases from V and 7 from J; bases not matched to a gene: 7.

The CDR3 nucleotides are TGCGCCAGCAGCCATACGCGGACAGGGATTGAAGCTTTCTTT. Its translation: CASSHTRTGIEAFF. The J gene is TRBJ1-1, the V gene TRBV4-3, with TRBD1 matching over 8 bases. The V segment lost 3 bases and the J segment 7 bases; nucleotides outside the gene matches: 7. The CDR3 is made up of 14 amino acids. CDR1 and CDR2 (germline): LGHNA, YSLEER.